This T cell receptor (beta chain) came from a study of identical twins. TCRdb re-called the 5' RACE reads with MiXCR, one entry per CDR3 protein. The repertoire holds 400,000 to 500,000 distinct CDR3 sequences, with around 18% as singletons. The J segment lost 1 base and the V segment lost 2 bases, leaving 8 bases of the junction unmatched. The CDR3 runs 16 residues. Germline V gene lookup returns CDR1 LGHDT and CDR2 YNNKEL (reference sequence). The sequence was collected from a man aged 45 to 65 in good health. The chain joins TRBV3-1 to TRBJ2-7, with 7 bases identical to TRBD1. Sequences were obtained from naive T cells sorted from blood. The CDR3 DNA follows: TGTGCCAGCAGCCAACCATCGACAGGGCATTCCTACGAGCAGTACTTC. This gives the protein CASSQPSTGHSYEQYF.